The present T cell receptor beta chain was sequenced within a study of blood T cells in healthy people across ages. This clonotype occurred a few times. The CDR3 has 13 amino acids. Germline V lookup: CDR1 DFQATT, CDR2 SNEGSKA (reference sequence). J lost 3 bases, V lost 5 bases, and 5 bases had no gene match. With a J-beta primer mix and a sample-barcoded 5' primer, a second PCR ran 7 to 11 cycles. TCRdb reprocessed the 5' RACE reads via MiXCR and lists one record per CDR3 protein. The sample includes about 800,000 distinct CDR3 sequences, about 62% seen only once; the top ten take 22%. Material for sequencing was blood. The chain combines TRBV20-1 with TRBJ2-7, with 9 nucleotides matching TRBD1. The sequence was obtained from a man aged 25-40 years in good health. DNA for the CDR3: TGCAGTGCTGGAGGGGACAGGGACTACGAGCAGTACTTC. This encodes CSAGGDRDYEQYF.